Each of the 3 T cell receptor beta chains below was sequenced from the same sample in a study of shared clonotypes between healthy human individuals. Naive CD8 cells lacked CD45RO and underwent positive selection for CCR7, leaving out terminally differentiated effector memory CD45RA+ cells. TCRdb's copy holds only in-frame clones and misses some; the assay was immunoSEQ multiplex PCR. Among around 2,000,000 clones listed, about 94% were seen once. The specimen sequenced was naive CD8+ T cells sorted from blood. These TCRs come from a man aged 18 to 30 in good health.

This clone showed up just a few times. The chain employs TRBV12-2 and TRBJ1-4; no DNA check was done on the table's D call, TRBD1. TRBV12-2 is marked as a pseudogene. The CDR3 totals 16 residues. CDR3 protein: CASRLDIDRNGEKLFF. CDR3 bases: TGTGCAAGTCGCTTGGACATCGACAGAAACGGGGAAAAACTGTTTTTT.

This chain joins TRBV7-8 and TRBJ1-6; 11 bases are a match to TRBD1. There are 14 residues in the CDR3. Germline loops: CDR1 SGHVS, CDR2 FQNEAQ. The V segment lost 2 bases and the J segment 13 bases; nucleotides outside the gene matches: 4. In nucleotides, the CDR3 is TGTGCCAGCAGCTTAAGGGACAGGGGGTCGCCCCTCCACTTT. This translates into CASSLRDRGSPLHF.

In nucleotides, the CDR3 is TGTGCCAGCAGTTTCGGTGCAGGGAATAATTCACCCCTCCACTTT. Translation gives CASSFGAGNNSPLHF. This rearrangement joins TRBV27 to TRBJ1-6; weak D call: TRBD1 (5 bases). The CDR3 extends over 15 amino acids. From germline, CDR1 is MNHEY and CDR2 SMNVEV (reference sequence). Deletions cut 3 bases from V and 5 bases from J, with 11 bases between.